The T cell receptor beta chain under discussion was sequenced for a study of identical twins. TCRdb fed the 5' RACE reads into MiXCR, producing one record per CDR3 protein. Of some 1,700,000 distinct CDR3 sequences listed, under 35% were seen once; the top ten hold about 0.3%. Trimming took 6 bases from V and 0 from J; bases not matched to a gene: 11. The CDR3 has 18 amino acids. Germline V gives CDR1 MNHNS, CDR2 SASEGT. This TCR was sampled from a newborn girl in good health. The chain uses TRBV6-1 and TRBJ2-4; 10 nucleotides line up with TRBD1. Sequences were obtained from cord blood. CDR3 residues: CASRAGTGAVLAKNIQYF. CDR3 sequence (DNA): TGTGCCAGCAGAGCCGGGACAGGGGCGGTATTAGCCAAAAACATTCAGTACTTC.